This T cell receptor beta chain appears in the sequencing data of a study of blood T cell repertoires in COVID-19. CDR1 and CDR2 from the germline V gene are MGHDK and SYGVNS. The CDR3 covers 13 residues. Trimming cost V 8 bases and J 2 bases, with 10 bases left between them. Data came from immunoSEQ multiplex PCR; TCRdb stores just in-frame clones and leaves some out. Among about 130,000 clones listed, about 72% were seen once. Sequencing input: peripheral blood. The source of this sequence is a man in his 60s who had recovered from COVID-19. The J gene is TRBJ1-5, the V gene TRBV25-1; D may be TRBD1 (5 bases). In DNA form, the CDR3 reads TGTGCCAGCTACGGCAGGGGCAATCAGCCCCAGCATTTT. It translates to CASYGRGNQPQHF.